Listed below are T cell receptor beta chains from one sample, sequenced in a study of shared clonotypes between healthy human individuals. Repertoires were generated with immunoSEQ multiplex PCR, while TCRdb's copy carries only in-frame clones and drops some. Seen here are about 2,500,000 clones, approximately 92% observed once, and the top ten hold 0.14%. The source material was naive CD4+ T cells sorted from blood. These receptors all come from a man younger than 35 in good health. Each CDR3 is given with its conserved first and last residue. A D gene is named only where the DNA matches it firmly. Clone size, where shown, is once, few, many, or a class for clones that have expanded.

cdr3_aa cdr3_nt v_call d_call cdr3_length j_call clone_size
CASSDPGEGGNYGYTF TGTGCCAGCAGTGACCCTGGGGAGGGGGGGAACTATGGCTACACCTTC TRBV6-1 . 16 TRBJ1-2 .
CASKEGGQQYGYTF TGTGCCAGCAAGGAAGGAGGCCAGCAATATGGCTACACCTTC TRBV6-5 . 14 TRBJ1-2 .
CASSPGQGDSYGYTF TGTGCCAGCTCACCCGGACAGGGGGATAGCTATGGCTACACCTTC TRBV18 TRBD1 15 TRBJ1-2 once
CASSLWTGTDTQYF TGTGCCAGCAGCTTATGGACTGGCACAGATACGCAGTATTTT TRBV7-3 . 14 TRBJ2-3 .
CASSLGDRFSDEKLFF TGTGCCAGCAGCTTAGGGGACCGGTTCTCCGATGAAAAACTGTTTTTT TRBV11-2 . 16 TRBJ1-4 .
CATSTTGQGGQTQYF TGTGCCACCAGCACAACGGGACAGGGGGGTCAGACCCAGTACTTC TRBV15 TRBD1 15 TRBJ2-5 once
CASSRADTQYF TGTGCCAGCAGTAGGGCAGATACGCAGTATTTT TRBV6-5 . 11 TRBJ2-3 .
CASSPDGRGAYEQYF TGTGCCAGCAGCCCCGACGGGAGGGGGGCCTACGAGCAGTACTTC TRBV5-5 TRBD2 15 TRBJ2-7 .
CASSSTSGYNEQFF TGTGCCAGCAGCTCCACTAGCGGCTACAATGAGCAGTTCTTC TRBV9 TRBD2 14 TRBJ2-1 .
CASSFRTGALYEQYF TGCGCCAGCAGCTTCAGAACGGGGGCACTCTACGAGCAGTACTTC TRBV5-1 . 15 TRBJ2-7 once
CASSQGGQVAFF TGTGCCAGCAGCCAAGGTGGCCAGGTAGCTTTCTTT TRBV11-2 . 12 TRBJ1-1 .
CASSEPQGRTEAFF TGTGCCAGCAGTGAACCCCAGGGGAGGACTGAAGCTTTCTTT TRBV6-1 . 14 TRBJ1-1 .
CATSREASGSLYEQYF TGTGCCACCAGCAGAGAGGCTAGCGGGAGTTTGTACGAGCAGTACTTC TRBV15 TRBD2 16 TRBJ2-7 .
CASGMTRPDNEQFF TGCGCCAGCGGGATGACTAGGCCCGACAATGAGCAGTTCTTC TRBV5-1 . 14 TRBJ2-1 .
CASSFGGASYEQYF TGTGCCAGCAGCTTTGGGGGGGCCTCCTACGAGCAGTACTTC TRBV7-9 . 14 TRBJ2-7 .
CASSPDGGNYGYTF TGCGCCAGCAGCCCCGACGGGGGTAACTATGGCTACACCTTC TRBV4-3 . 14 TRBJ1-2 .
CASTGVNTEAFF TGCGCCAGCACTGGAGTGAACACTGAAGCTTTCTTT TRBV5-1 . 12 TRBJ1-1 .
CASSPGQGSSYNSPLHF TGTGCCAGCAGCCCAGGACAGGGAAGCTCCTATAATTCACCCCTCCACTTT TRBV11-2 TRBD1 17 TRBJ1-6 .
CASSRWSRDRVRNEKLFF TGTGCCAGCAGCCGCTGGTCCCGGGACAGGGTCAGGAATGAAAAACTGTTTTTT TRBV21-1 . 18 TRBJ1-4 few
CASSVGTAQGQGTQYF TGTGCCAGCAGCGTAGGTACAGCTCAGGGACAGGGGACCCAGTACTTC TRBV9 TRBD1 16 TRBJ2-5 .
CASSLTGAGTGELFF TGCGCCAGCAGCCTAACAGGGGCTGGGACCGGGGAGCTGTTTTTT TRBV5-1 TRBD1 15 TRBJ2-2 .
CASSPITGANVLTF TGTGCCAGCAGCCCCATAACTGGGGCCAACGTCCTGACTTTC TRBV11-2 . 14 TRBJ2-6 .